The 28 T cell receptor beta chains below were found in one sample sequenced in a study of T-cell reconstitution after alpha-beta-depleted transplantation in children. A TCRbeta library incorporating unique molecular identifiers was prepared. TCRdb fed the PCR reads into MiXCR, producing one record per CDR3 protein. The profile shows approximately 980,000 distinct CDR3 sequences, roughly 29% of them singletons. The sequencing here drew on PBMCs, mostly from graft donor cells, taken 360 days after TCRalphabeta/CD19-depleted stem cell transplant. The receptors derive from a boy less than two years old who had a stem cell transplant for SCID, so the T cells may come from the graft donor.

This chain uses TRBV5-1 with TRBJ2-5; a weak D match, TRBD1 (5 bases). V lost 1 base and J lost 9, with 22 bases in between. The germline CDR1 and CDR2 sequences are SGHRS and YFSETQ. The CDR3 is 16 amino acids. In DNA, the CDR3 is TGCGCCAGCAGCTTGTCAGGGTGGACGGGCACAGCGCCCCAGTACTTC. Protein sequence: CASSLSGWTGTAPQYF.

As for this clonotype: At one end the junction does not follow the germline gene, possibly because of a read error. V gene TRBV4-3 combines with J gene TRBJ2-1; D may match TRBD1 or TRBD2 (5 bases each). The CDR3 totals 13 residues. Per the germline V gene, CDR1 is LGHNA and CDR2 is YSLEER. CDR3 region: CASSQAPGTSLNF. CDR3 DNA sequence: TGCGCCAGCAGCCAGGCCCCCGGGACCTCGCTGAACTTC.

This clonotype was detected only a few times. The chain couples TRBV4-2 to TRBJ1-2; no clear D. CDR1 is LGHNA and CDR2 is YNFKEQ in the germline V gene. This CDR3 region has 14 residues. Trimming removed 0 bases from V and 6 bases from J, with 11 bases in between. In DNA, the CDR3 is TGTGCCAGCAGCCAAGAGGAGGATCTTGATGGCTACACCTTC. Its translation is CASSQEEDLDGYTF.

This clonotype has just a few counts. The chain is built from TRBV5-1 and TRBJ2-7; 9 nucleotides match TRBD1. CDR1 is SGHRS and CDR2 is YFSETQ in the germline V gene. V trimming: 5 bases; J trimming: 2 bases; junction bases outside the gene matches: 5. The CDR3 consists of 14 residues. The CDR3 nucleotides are TGCGCCAGCAGACCGGGACAGGGAACCTACGAGCAGTACTTC. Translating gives CASRPGQGTYEQYF.

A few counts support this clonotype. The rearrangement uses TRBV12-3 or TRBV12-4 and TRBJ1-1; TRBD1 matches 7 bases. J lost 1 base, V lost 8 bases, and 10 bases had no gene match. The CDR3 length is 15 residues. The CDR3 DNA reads TGTGCCAGCTTACAGGGGACCATATGGAACACTGAAGCTTTCTTT. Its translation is CASLQGTIWNTEAFF.

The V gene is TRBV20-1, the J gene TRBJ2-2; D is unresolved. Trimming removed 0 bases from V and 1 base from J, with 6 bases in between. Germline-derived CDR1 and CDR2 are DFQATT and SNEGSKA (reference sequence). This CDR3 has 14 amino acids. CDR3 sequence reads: CSARESGNTGELFF. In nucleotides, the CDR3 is TGCAGTGCTAGAGAGTCAGGGAACACCGGGGAGCTGTTTTTT.

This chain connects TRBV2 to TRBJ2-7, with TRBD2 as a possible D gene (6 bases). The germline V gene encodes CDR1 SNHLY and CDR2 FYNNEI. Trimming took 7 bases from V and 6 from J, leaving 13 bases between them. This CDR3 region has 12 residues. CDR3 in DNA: TGTGCCAGCATCATGCTCGGGGGCGAGCAGTACTTC. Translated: CASIMLGGEQYF.

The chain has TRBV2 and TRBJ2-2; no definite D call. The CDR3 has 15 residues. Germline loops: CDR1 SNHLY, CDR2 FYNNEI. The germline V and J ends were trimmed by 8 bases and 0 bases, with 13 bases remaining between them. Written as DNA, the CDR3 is TGTGCCAGCCGCGTAGCCGCGTCGAACACCGGGGAGCTGTTTTTT. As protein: CASRVAASNTGELFF.

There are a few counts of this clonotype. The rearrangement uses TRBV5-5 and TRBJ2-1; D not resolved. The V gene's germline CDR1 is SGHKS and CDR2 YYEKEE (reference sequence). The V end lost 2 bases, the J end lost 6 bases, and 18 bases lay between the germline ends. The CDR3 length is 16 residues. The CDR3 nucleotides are TGTGCCAGCAGCTTTCAGGCTGGATCGGTAGGCAATGAGCAGTTCTTC. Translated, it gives CASSFQAGSVGNEQFF. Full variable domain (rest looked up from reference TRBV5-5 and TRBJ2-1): DAGVTQSPTHLIKTRGQQVTLRCSPISGHKSVSWYQQVLGQGPQFIFQYYEKEERGRGNFPDRFSARQFPNYSSELNVNALLLGDSALYLCASSFQAGSVGNEQFFGPGTRLTVL.

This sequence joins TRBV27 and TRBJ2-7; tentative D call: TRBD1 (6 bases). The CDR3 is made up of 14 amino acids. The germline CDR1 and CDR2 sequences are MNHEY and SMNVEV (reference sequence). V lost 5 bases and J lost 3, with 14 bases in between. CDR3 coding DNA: TGTGCCAGCAGTAAACAGGGAGAGGACTACGAGCAGTACTTC. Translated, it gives CASSKQGEDYEQYF.

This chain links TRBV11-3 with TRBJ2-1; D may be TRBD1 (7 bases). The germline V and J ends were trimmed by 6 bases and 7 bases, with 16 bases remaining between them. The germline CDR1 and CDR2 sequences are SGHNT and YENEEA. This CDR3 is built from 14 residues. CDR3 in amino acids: CASSSRQGLNEQFF. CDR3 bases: TGTGCCAGCAGTTCCCGACAGGGACTGAATGAGCAGTTCTTC. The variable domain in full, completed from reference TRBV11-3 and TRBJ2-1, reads EAGVVQSPRYKIIEKKQPVAFWCNPISGHNTLYWYLQNLGQGPELLIRYENEEAVDDSQLPKDRFSAERLKGVDSTLKIQPAELGDSAVYLCASSSRQGLNEQFFGPGTRLTVL.

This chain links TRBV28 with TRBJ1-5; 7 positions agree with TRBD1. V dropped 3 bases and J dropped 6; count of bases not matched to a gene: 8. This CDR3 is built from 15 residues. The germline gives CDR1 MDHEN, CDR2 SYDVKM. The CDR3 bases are TGTGCCAGCAGTTTCCGCGGACAGGTTCGTCAGCCCCAGCATTTT. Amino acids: CASSFRGQVRQPQHF.

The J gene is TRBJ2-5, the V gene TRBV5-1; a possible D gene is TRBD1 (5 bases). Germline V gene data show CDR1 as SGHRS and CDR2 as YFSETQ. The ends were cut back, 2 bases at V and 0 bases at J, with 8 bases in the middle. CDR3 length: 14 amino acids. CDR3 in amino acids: CASSFFRDQETQYF. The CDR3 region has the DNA TGCGCCAGCAGCTTTTTCAGGGACCAAGAGACCCAGTACTTC.

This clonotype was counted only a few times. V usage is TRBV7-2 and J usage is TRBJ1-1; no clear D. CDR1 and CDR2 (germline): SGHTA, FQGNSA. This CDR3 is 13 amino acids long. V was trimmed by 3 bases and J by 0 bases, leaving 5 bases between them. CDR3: CASSFALNTEAFF. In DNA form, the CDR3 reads TGTGCCAGCAGCTTTGCCCTGAACACTGAAGCTTTCTTT.

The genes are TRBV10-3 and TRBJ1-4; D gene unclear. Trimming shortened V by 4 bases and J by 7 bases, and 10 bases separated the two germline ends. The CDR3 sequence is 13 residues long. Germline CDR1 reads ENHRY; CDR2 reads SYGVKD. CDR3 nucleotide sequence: TGTGCCATCAGTGCGGTAATGGGTGAAAAACTGTTTTTT. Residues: CAISAVMGEKLFF.

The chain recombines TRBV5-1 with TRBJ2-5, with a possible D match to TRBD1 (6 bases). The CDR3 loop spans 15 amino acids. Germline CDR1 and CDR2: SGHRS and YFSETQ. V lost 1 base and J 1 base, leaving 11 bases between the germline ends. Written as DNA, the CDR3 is TGCGCCAGCAGCTTGCATGGACAGAGCCAAGAGACCCAGTACTTC. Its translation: CASSLHGQSQETQYF.

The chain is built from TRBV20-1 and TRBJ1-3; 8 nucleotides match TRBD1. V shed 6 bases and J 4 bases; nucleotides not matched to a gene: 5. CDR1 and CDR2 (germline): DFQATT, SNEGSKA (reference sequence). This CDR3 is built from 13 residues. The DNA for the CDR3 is TGCAGTGCCCTGGGGGACAGGGGAAACACCATATATTTT. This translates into CSALGDRGNTIYF.

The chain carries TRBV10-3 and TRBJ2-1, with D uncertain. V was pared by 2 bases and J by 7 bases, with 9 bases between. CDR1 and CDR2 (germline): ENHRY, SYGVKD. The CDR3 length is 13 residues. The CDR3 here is CAISEGRENEQFF. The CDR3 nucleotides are TGTGCCATCAGTGAGGGTCGAGAGAATGAGCAGTTCTTC.

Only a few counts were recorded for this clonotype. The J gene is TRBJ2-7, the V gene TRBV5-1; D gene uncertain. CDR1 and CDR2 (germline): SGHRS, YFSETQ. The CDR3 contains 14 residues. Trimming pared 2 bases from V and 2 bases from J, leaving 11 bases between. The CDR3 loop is CASSFGQAPYEQYF. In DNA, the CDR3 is TGCGCCAGCAGCTTCGGTCAGGCACCCTACGAGCAGTACTTC.

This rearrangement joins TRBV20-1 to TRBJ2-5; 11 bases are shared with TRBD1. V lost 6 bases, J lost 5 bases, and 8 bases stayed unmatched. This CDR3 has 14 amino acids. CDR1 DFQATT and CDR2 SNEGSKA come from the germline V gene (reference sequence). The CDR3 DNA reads TGCAGTGCAAGGACAGGGGGCACACGGGAGACCCAGTACTTC. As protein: CSARTGGTRETQYF.

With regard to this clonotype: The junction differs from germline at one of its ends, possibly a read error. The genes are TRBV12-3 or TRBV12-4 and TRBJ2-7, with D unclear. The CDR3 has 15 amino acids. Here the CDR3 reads CASSLGMHLSDEQYF. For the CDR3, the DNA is TGTGCCAGCAGTTTAGGGATGCACCTCTCCGACGAGCAGTACTTC.

The DNA of the CDR3 is TGTGCCAGTAGTATTCAGGGCGGGGGCACAGATACGCAGTATTTT. It specifies CASSIQGGGTDTQYF. This chain joins TRBV19 and TRBJ2-3, with a weak D call TRBD2 (6 bases). The germline gives CDR1 LNHDA, CDR2 SQIVND (reference sequence). Trimming stripped 3 bases from V and 1 base from J, with 11 bases between. CDR3 length equals 15 residues.

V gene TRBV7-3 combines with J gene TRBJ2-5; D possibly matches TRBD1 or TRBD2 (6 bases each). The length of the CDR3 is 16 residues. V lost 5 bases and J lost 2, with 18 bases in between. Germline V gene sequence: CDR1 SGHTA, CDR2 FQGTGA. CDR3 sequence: CASSHLPGASQETQYF. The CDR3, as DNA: TGTGCCAGCAGCCACCTACCGGGGGCCTCTCAAGAGACCCAGTACTTC.

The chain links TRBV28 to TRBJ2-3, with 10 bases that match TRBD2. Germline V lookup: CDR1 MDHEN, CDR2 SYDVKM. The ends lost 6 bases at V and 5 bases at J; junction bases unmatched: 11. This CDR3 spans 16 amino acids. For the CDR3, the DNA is TGTGCCAGCAGCCCCCTTGCTAGCGGGGGCTTAGATACGCAGTATTTT. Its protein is CASSPLASGGLDTQYF.

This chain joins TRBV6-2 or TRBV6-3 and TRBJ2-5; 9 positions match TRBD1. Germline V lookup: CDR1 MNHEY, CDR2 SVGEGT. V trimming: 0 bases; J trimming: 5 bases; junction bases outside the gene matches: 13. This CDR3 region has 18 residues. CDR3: CASSYSLLEQGAWETQYF. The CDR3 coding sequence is TGTGCCAGCAGTTACTCGCTGCTTGAACAGGGGGCTTGGGAGACCCAGTACTTC.

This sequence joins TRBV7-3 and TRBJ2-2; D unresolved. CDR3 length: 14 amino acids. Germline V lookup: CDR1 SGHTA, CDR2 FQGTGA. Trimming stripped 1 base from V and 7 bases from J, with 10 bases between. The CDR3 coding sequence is TGTGCCAGCAGCTTAAAGCCCCGGATCGGGGAGCTGTTTTTT. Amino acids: CASSLKPRIGELFF. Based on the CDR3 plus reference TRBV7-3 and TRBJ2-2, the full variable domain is GAGVSQTPSNKVTEKGKYVELRCDPISGHTALYWYRQSLGQGPEFLIYFQGTGAADDSGLPNDRFFAVRPEGSVSTLKIQRTERGDSAVYLCASSLKPRIGELFFGEGSRLTVL.

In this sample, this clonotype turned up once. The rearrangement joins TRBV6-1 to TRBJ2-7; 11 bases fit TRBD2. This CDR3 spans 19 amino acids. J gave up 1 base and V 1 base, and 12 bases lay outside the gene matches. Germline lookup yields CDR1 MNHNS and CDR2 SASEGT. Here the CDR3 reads CASSEVPWASGGQSYEQYF. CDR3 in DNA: TGTGCCAGCAGTGAAGTCCCATGGGCTAGCGGGGGGCAATCCTACGAGCAGTACTTC.

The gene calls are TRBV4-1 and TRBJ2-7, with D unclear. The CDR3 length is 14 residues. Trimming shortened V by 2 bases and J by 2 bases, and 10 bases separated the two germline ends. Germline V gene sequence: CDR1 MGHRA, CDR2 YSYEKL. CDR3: CASSQSAPAYEQYF. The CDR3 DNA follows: TGCGCCAGCAGCCAAAGCGCACCGGCCTACGAGCAGTACTTC.